These 26 T cell receptor beta chains originate from one sample sequenced in a study of T-cell memory formation after mild COVID-19. TCRdb re-derived calls from the 5' RACE reads in MiXCR, one entry per CDR3 protein. In the table there are 250,000 to 350,000 distinct CDR3 sequences, 15% to 20% of which are singletons. Sequencing input: PBMCs or a T cell subset sorted from them (not recorded which). The receptors stem from a man between 18 and 29 years old who had mild COVID-19 (a few samples of this study predate the infection). Cell type and time point are not known.

This clonotype showed up just a few times. The CDR3 DNA reads as TGTGCCAGCAGTCTCCCCGCGGACACCTCCAATCAGCCCCAGCATTTT. Its protein is CASSLPADTSNQPQHF. This chain uses TRBV28 with TRBJ1-5; D possibly corresponds to TRBD1 (5 bases). The V end was cut by 5 bases, the J end by 3 bases, with 17 bases between. The CDR3 runs to 16 residues. CDR1 and CDR2 from the germline V gene are MDHEN and SYDVKM.

The rearrangement uses TRBV6-5 and TRBJ2-7; D unresolved. V was cut by 3 bases and J by 4 bases, with 13 bases left in between. The CDR3 extends over 14 amino acids. In germline, CDR1 is MNHEY, CDR2 SVGAGI. CDR3 sequence: CASSYGQEEYEQYF. The CDR3, as DNA: TGTGCCAGCAGTTATGGGCAGGAAGAATACGAGCAGTACTTC.

This clonotype came up a few times. The chain employs TRBV4-1 and TRBJ1-2; D gene ambiguous. Looked up from germline, CDR1 is MGHRA and CDR2 is YSYEKL. The CDR3 spans 15 residues. Trimming pared 6 bases from V and 4 bases from J, leaving 18 bases between. CDR3 loop: CASRPTPHGLYGYTF. CDR3 nucleotides: TGCGCCAGCAGACCGACCCCCCACGGACTCTATGGCTACACCTTC.

The table lists this clonotype with many counts. J is TRBJ2-1 and V is TRBV6-5, with 7 bases aligning to TRBD1. Trimming removed 6 bases from V and 3 bases from J; junction bases left unmatched: 8. The CDR3 sequence is 15 residues long. The germline CDR1 and CDR2 sequences are MNHEY and SVGAGI. The CDR3 sequence: CASSRQGRNYNEQFF. The CDR3 DNA reads TGTGCCAGCAGCCGACAGGGAAGGAACTACAATGAGCAGTTCTTC.

This clonotype was found many times. At one end, the junction sequence differs from germline, possibly due to a read error. This chain connects TRBV27 to TRBJ2-4, with 8 bases aligning to TRBD1. Germline V CDR1 and CDR2: MNHEY, SMNVEV (reference sequence). The CDR3 has 15 residues. The DNA for the CDR3 is TGTGCCAGCAGCCGACAAAGGGACAGGTCAAATGGTCCGTGCTTC. Protein product: CASSRQRDRSNGPCF.

The sample holds a few counts of this clonotype. J is TRBJ1-4 and V is TRBV7-8; possible D gene TRBD1, 5 bases. This CDR3 is built from 13 residues. Germline V CDR1 and CDR2: SGHVS, FQNEAQ. Trimming left V 4 bases short and J 14 bases short, with 17 bases between. The CDR3, as DNA: TGTGCCAGCAGCTCCGGGGAGGTGGGGCGGCTGTTTTTT. Translation: CASSSGEVGRLFF.

The chain couples TRBV7-2 to TRBJ1-4; no definite D call. The CDR3 runs 15 residues. Germline V gene lookup returns CDR1 SGHTA and CDR2 FQGNSA. Between the trimmed V and J ends, which lost 5 bases and 5 bases, there was a span of 15 bases. The CDR3 region is CASSPPGRRNEKLFF. The CDR3 nucleotides are TGTGCCAGCAGCCCACCCGGCAGGAGGAATGAAAAACTGTTTTTT.

V gene TRBV7-8 combines with J gene TRBJ2-3; D unresolved. This CDR3 region has 14 residues. The ends were cut back, 3 bases at V and 2 bases at J, with 9 bases in the middle. Germline V gene lookup returns CDR1 SGHVS and CDR2 FQNEAQ. Here the CDR3 reads CASSFAEFTDTQYF. The DNA for the CDR3 is TGTGCCAGCAGCTTCGCGGAGTTCACAGATACGCAGTATTTT.

This clonotype has at least ten counts. The CDR3 loop reads CASSQEGDREWSETQYF. DNA of the CDR3: TGCGCCAGCAGCCAAGAGGGGGACAGGGAGTGGTCGGAGACCCAGTACTTC. The chain employs TRBV4-3 and TRBJ2-5; 9 nucleotides align to TRBD1. In germline, CDR1 is LGHNA, CDR2 YSLEER. The CDR3 contains 17 residues. The J segment lost 5 bases and the V segment lost 0 bases, leaving 10 bases of the junction unmatched.

This chain uses TRBV7-9 with TRBJ2-7; perhaps TRBD1 as D (5 bases). Germline-derived CDR1 and CDR2 are SEHNR and FQNEAQ (reference sequence). V was clipped by 1 base and J by 4 bases, with 8 bases between them. This CDR3 is 13 amino acids long. This CDR3 reads CASSLEGVYEQYV. The CDR3 bases are TGTGCCAGCAGCTTAGAAGGGGTTTACGAGCAGTACGTC.

CDR3 bases: TGTGCCAGCAGCTTCCGTCAGGGGGACCAGCCCCAGCATTTT. It encodes CASSFRQGDQPQHF. This chain links TRBV7-2 with TRBJ1-5; 7 bases fit TRBD1. Germline trimming cut 3 bases from V and 7 bases from J; bases unmatched to any gene: 6. In germline, CDR1 is SGHTA, CDR2 FQGNSA. The CDR3 loop spans 14 amino acids.

There are a few counts of this clonotype. The V and J genes are TRBV28 and TRBJ1-1; 10 bases are a match to TRBD1. Germline-derived CDR1 and CDR2 are MDHEN and SYDVKM. V lost 5 bases, J lost 7 bases, and 7 bases stayed unmatched. CDR3 length: 14 amino acids. The CDR3, as DNA: TGTGCCAGCAGTCTCCTGGGACAGGGGCATGAAGCTTTCTTT. It yields the protein CASSLLGQGHEAFF.

This clonotype was found a few times. This rearrangement joins TRBV7-2 to TRBJ2-5; D possibly corresponds to TRBD2 (5 bases). V lost 4 bases to trimming and J lost 7 bases, with 13 bases between them. CDR1 is SGHTA and CDR2 is FQGNSA in the germline V gene. The CDR3 spans 13 residues. CDR3 in DNA: TGTGCCAGCAGCTCCTCGGGGTTAGGGACCCAGTACTTC. It encodes CASSSSGLGTQYF. Based on the CDR3 plus reference TRBV7-2 and TRBJ2-5, the full variable domain is GAGVSQSPSNKVTEKGKDVELRCDPISGHTALYWYRQSLGQGLEFLIYFQGNSAPDKSGLPSDRFSAERTGGSVSTLTIQRTQQEDSAVYLCASSSSGLGTQYFGPGTRLLVL.

Details on this clonotype: Given a much more abundant clone one base away, this may be a read error. This CDR3 is CASSLDRPYEQYF. The DNA of the CDR3 is TGCGCCAGCAGCTTGGACAGACCCTACGAGCAGTACTTC. The chain carries TRBV5-1 and TRBJ2-7; the D is unclear. The V end lost 0 bases, the J end lost 2 bases, and 6 bases lay between the germline ends. This CDR3 contains 13 residues. Germline V gene data show CDR1 as SGHRS and CDR2 as YFSETQ.

The chain uses TRBV6-6 and TRBJ2-7; no reliable D call. The CDR3 is 16 residues long. Trimming pared 6 bases from V and 0 bases from J, leaving 18 bases between. Germline V gene lookup returns CDR1 MNHNY and CDR2 SVGAGI (reference sequence). The CDR3 DNA reads as TGTGCCAGCAGATACCTCTCAGGCCCTAGCTCCTACGAGCAGTACTTC. Protein sequence: CASRYLSGPSSYEQYF.

This sequence joins TRBV7-8 and TRBJ2-5; 8 bases match TRBD2. Germline CDR1 and CDR2: SGHVS and FQNEAQ. The CDR3 consists of 14 residues. Trimming took 1 base from V and 5 from J; bases not matched to a gene: 3. The CDR3 DNA sequence: TGTGCCAGCAGCTTAGTACTAGCGGAGGAGACCCAGTACTTC. It specifies CASSLVLAEETQYF.

The chain couples TRBV29-1 to TRBJ1-3; no clear D gene. This CDR3 comprises 14 residues. Trimming cost V 7 bases and J 4 bases, with 17 bases left between them. CDR1 is SQVTM and CDR2 is ANQGSEA in the germline V gene. The DNA for the CDR3 is TGCAGCGCCGGGGAAGGGTCTAAAGGAAACACCATATATTTT. The encoded protein is CSAGEGSKGNTIYF.

The chain links TRBV6-2 or TRBV6-3 to TRBJ2-5; possible D gene TRBD1, 5 bases. The CDR3 is made up of 12 amino acids. V lost 8 bases, J lost 6 bases, and 13 bases lay in between. The germline V gene has CDR1 MNHEY and CDR2 SVGEGT. CDR3 amino acids: CASQGAVQTQYF. The CDR3 DNA reads as TGTGCCAGCCAAGGGGCGGTACAGACCCAGTACTTC.

In its sample, this clonotype was seen a few times. The gene calls are TRBV5-1 and TRBJ2-2; TRBD1 matches 9 bases. This CDR3 spans 15 amino acids. Trimming cost V 3 bases and J 7 bases; bases outside gene matches: 7. Germline CDR1 SGHRS, CDR2 YFSETQ. CDR3 in amino acids: CASSSTGGFVGELFF. The CDR3 DNA reads TGCGCCAGCAGCTCTACAGGGGGCTTCGTCGGGGAGCTGTTTTTT.

The V call is TRBV7-8, the J call TRBJ2-7; unclear D gene. The V gene's germline CDR1 is SGHVS and CDR2 FQNEAQ. This CDR3 has 14 amino acids. Trimming left V 2 bases short and J 3 bases short, with 11 bases between. The CDR3 sequence is CASSLNWLRYEQYV. CDR3 coding DNA: TGTGCCAGCAGCTTAAACTGGTTACGCTACGAGCAGTACGTC.

The chain couples TRBV11-3 to TRBJ2-1; possibly TRBD2 for D (7 bases). This CDR3 region has 15 residues. Germline V gene data show CDR1 as SGHNT and CDR2 as YENEEA. V was trimmed by 4 bases and J by 4 bases, leaving 14 bases between them. CDR3 sequence: CASSWGRGAYNEQFF. Here the CDR3 DNA reads TGTGCCAGCAGCTGGGGTCGGGGGGCGTACAATGAGCAGTTCTTC.

Points on this clonotype: The junction departs from germline at one end; a sequencing error may be responsible. The V call is TRBV15, the J call TRBJ2-1, with 11 bases lining up with TRBD2. The CDR3 spans 14 residues. Germline assignment: CDR1 LNHNV and CDR2 YYDKDF (reference sequence). The CDR3 DNA reads TGTGCCACTGAGGCACTAGCGGGGGCGGGTGAGCGGTTCTTC. It codes for CATEALAGAGERFF. Full variable domain (rest looked up from reference TRBV15 and TRBJ2-1): DAMVIQNPRYQVTQFGKPVTLSCSQTLNHNVMYWYQQKSSQAPKLLFHYYDKDFNNEADTPDNFQSRRPNTSFCFLDIRSPGLGDTAMYLCATEALAGAGERFFGPGTRLTVL.

The chain combines TRBV7-6 with TRBJ2-1, with a weak D call TRBD2 (6 bases). Trimming took off 1 base at V and 0 bases at J, with 10 bases between the two ends. CDR3 length: 16 residues. CDR1 and CDR2 (germline): SGHVS, FNYEAQ. This chain's CDR3 is CASSLGPGSSYNEQFF. The CDR3 bases are TGTGCCAGCAGCTTAGGACCCGGGAGCTCCTACAATGAGCAGTTCTTC.

This rearrangement joins TRBV6-2 or TRBV6-3 to TRBJ2-1, with 11 bases that match TRBD2. Germline assignment: CDR1 MNHEY and CDR2 SVGEGT. This CDR3 contains 16 residues. The V segment lost 4 bases and the J segment 8 bases; nucleotides outside the gene matches: 10. The CDR3 DNA reads TGTGCCAGCAGTTCTCCTATAGCGGGGGGGACTGATGAGCAGTTCTTC. Its protein product is CASSSPIAGGTDEQFF.

This clonotype was detected only a few times. The rearrangement joins TRBV6-5 to TRBJ1-3; D remains ambiguous. CDR3 length equals 11 residues. Trimming shortened V by 6 bases and J by 4 bases, and 4 bases separated the two germline ends. Germline values: CDR1 MNHEY, CDR2 SVGAGI. CDR3 sequence reads: CASRVGNTIYF. The CDR3 region has the DNA TGTGCCAGCAGAGTAGGAAACACCATATATTTT.

This clonotype occurred a few times. The chain has TRBV6-5 and TRBJ2-7; 8 positions match TRBD1. Germline V gene data show CDR1 as MNHEY and CDR2 as SVGAGI. The CDR3 spans 17 residues. V dropped 2 bases and J dropped 7; count of bases not matched to a gene: 16. The CDR3: CASSYALHHQGAGEQYV. The CDR3 coding sequence is TGTGCCAGCAGTTACGCCTTACATCATCAGGGGGCGGGTGAGCAGTACGTC.